This TCR beta chain was retrieved from a study of identical twins. The sample holds a few counts of this clonotype. Unique molecular identifiers were present on the cDNA, which also gained a universal primer site by template switching. TCRdb ran MiXCR on the 5' RACE reads and lists one entry per CDR3 protein. The repertoire holds around 960,000 distinct CDR3 sequences, with about 12% as singletons. The V gene's germline CDR1 is SQVTM and CDR2 ANQGSEA. V lost 3 bases and J 0 bases, leaving 18 bases between the germline ends. This CDR3 has 17 residues. The same data also contributed to another study, on yellow fever vaccine responses in identical twins.

This chain links TRBV29-1 with TRBJ2-1, with D possibly being TRBD2 (6 bases). The source of this sequence is a woman between 18 and 30 years old in good health. Material: PBMCs. CDR3 protein: CSVDALGGVSSYNEQFF. The CDR3 bases are TGCAGCGTTGACGCCCTCGGGGGAGTCAGCTCCTACAATGAGCAGTTCTTC.